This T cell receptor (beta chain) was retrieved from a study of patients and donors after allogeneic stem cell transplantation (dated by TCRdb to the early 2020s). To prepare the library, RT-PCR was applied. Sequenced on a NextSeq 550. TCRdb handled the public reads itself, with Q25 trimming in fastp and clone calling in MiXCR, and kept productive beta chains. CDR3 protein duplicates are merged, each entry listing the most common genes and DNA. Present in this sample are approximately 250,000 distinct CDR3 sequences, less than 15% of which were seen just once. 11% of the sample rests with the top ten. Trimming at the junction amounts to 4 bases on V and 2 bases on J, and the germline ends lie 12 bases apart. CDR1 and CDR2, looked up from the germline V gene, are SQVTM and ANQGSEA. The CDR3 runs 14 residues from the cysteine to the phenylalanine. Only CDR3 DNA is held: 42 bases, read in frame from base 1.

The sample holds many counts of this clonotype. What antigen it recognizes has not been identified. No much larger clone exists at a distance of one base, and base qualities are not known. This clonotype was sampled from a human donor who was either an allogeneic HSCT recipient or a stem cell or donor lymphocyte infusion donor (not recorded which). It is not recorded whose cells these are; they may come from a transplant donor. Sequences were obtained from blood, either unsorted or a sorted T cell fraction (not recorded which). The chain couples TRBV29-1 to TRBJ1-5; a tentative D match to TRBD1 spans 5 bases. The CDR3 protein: CSVVGVGGNQPQHF. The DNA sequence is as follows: TGCAGCGTTGTCGGGGTAGGGGGCAATCAGCCCCAGCATTTT.